This entry lists 15 T cell receptor beta chains sequenced from one sample in a study of blood T cell repertoires in COVID-19. The table came from immunoSEQ multiplex PCR; TCRdb's copy has only in-frame clones and leaves some out. Of some 110,000 clones in the sample, over 65% were seen once. Sequenced material: peripheral blood. Receptors were obtained from a man aged 80 or over with COVID-19, enrolled during active disease.

J is TRBJ2-5 and V is TRBV5-4; possible D gene TRBD1, 5 bases. This CDR3 comprises 13 residues. CDR1 and CDR2 from the germline V gene are SGHNT and YYREEE (reference sequence). Trimming removed 2 bases from V and 6 bases from J, with 11 bases in between. The DNA of the CDR3 is TGTGCCAGCAGCTTAGGACACCTCCAGACCCAGTACTTC. Translating gives CASSLGHLQTQYF.

This rearrangement joins TRBV9 to TRBJ1-3; tentatively, D is TRBD1 (5 bases). Germline V gene lookup returns CDR1 SGDLS and CDR2 YYNGEE. The CDR3 is 14 amino acids. With 4 bases removed from V and 4 bases from J, the gap between germline ends came to 12 bases. Here the CDR3 reads CASSSRTIGNTIYF. CDR3 coding DNA: TGTGCCAGCAGCTCGAGGACAATCGGAAACACCATATATTTT. The whole variable domain, filled in from reference TRBV9 and TRBJ1-3, reads DSGVTQTPKHLITATGQRVTLRCSPRSGDLSVYWYQQSLDQGLQFLIQYYNGEERAKGNILERFSAQQFPDLHSELNLSSLELGDSALYFCASSSRTIGNTIYFGEGSWLTVV.

The rearrangement uses TRBV6-5 and TRBJ2-1; 7 nucleotides match TRBD1. V was pared by 8 bases and J by 4 bases, with 2 bases of the junction left unmatched. CDR3 length equals 12 residues. Germline assignment: CDR1 MNHEY and CDR2 SVGAGI. The CDR3 here is CASGQAYNEQFF. The CDR3 DNA reads as TGTGCCAGCGGACAGGCGTACAATGAGCAGTTCTTC.

This clone was picked up a small number of times. This rearrangement joins TRBV4-3 to TRBJ2-6; D uncertain. The CDR3 is 15 amino acids. V was clipped by 6 bases and J by 1 base, with 10 bases between them. From germline, CDR1 is LGHNA and CDR2 YSLEER. Here the CDR3 DNA reads TGCGCCAGCAGTCGAACATCTTCTGGGGCCAACGTCCTGACTTTC. Translating gives CASSRTSSGANVLTF.

The chain joins TRBV19 to TRBJ1-5; 7 bases are shared with TRBD1. CDR3 size: 15 residues. V lost 4 bases and J lost 6; bases outside the gene matches: 9. Germline CDR1 and CDR2: LNHDA and SQIVND (reference sequence). The CDR3 nucleotides are TGTGCCAGTAGTACGGATAGGGACAGACCTCAGCCCCAGCATTTT. Protein sequence: CASSTDRDRPQPQHF.

The chain joins TRBV9 to TRBJ2-7, with TRBD2 matching over 7 bases. Losses at the gene ends were 5 bases for V and 2 bases for J; bases not matched to a gene: 7. This CDR3 is built from 14 residues. Germline V gene lookup returns CDR1 SGDLS and CDR2 YYNGEE. CDR3 in DNA: TGTGCCAGCAGTCTAGCGGACCTTCCCTACGAGCAGTACTTC. Encoded protein: CASSLADLPYEQYF.

This chain connects TRBV29-1 to TRBJ1-5; 7 bases align to TRBD1. With V trimmed by 6 bases and J by 4 bases, 12 bases remained unmatched. CDR3 size: 15 residues. Per germline, CDR1 SQVTM and CDR2 ANQGSEA. This chain's CDR3 is CSVVLGGTENQPQHF. In DNA, the CDR3 is TGCAGCGTGGTTCTGGGCGGGACAGAAAATCAGCCCCAGCATTTT.

This clone was found once. This chain connects TRBV15 to TRBJ1-3; tentatively, D is TRBD1 (5 bases). There are 14 residues in the CDR3. The V gene's germline CDR1 is LNHNV and CDR2 YYDKDF (reference sequence). V was clipped by 3 bases and J by 7 bases, with 13 bases between them. The CDR3 sequence: CATSSGGEGNTIYF. In nucleotides, the CDR3 is TGTGCCACCAGCAGTGGGGGGGAAGGGAACACCATATATTTT.

The V and J genes are TRBV7-9 and TRBJ2-7, with 9 bases aligning to TRBD2. In germline, CDR1 is SEHNR, CDR2 FQNEAQ (reference sequence). The V gene end was trimmed by 5 bases and the J gene end by 7 bases; junction bases not matched to a gene: 3. The CDR3 runs 12 residues. Here the CDR3 reads CASSLGLAEQYF. DNA for the CDR3: TGTGCCAGCAGCCTCGGACTAGCGGAGCAGTACTTC.

The chain is built from TRBV10-3 and TRBJ1-1, with a weak D call TRBD1 (6 bases). Looked up from germline, CDR1 is ENHRY and CDR2 is SYGVKD. V was shortened by 11 bases and J by 6 bases, with 13 bases between the two germline ends. There are 11 residues in the CDR3. CDR3 DNA sequence: TGTGCCTCCCTAGGGACATCTGAAGCTTTCTTT. Encoded protein: CASLGTSEAFF.

V usage is TRBV6-5 and J usage is TRBJ1-4; a weak D match, TRBD1 (6 bases). Germline CDR1 reads MNHEY; CDR2 reads SVGAGI. The CDR3 spans 15 residues. Trimming removed 6 bases from V and 5 bases from J, with 16 bases in between. In DNA form, the CDR3 reads TGTGCCAGCAGACGAAAGCCCACAGGGAATGAAAAACTGTTTTTT. This sequence encodes CASRRKPTGNEKLFF.

V and J are TRBV6-5 and TRBJ2-3; 7 bases agree with TRBD2. The CDR3 is made up of 15 amino acids. In germline, CDR1 is MNHEY, CDR2 SVGAGI. J gave up 2 bases and V 2 bases, and 4 bases lay outside the gene matches. This chain's CDR3 is CASSYRTRATDTQYF. As DNA, the CDR3 is TGTGCCAGCAGTTACCGGACTAGGGCCACAGATACGCAGTATTTT.

V is TRBV18 and J is TRBJ1-2; the match to TRBD1 covers 7 bases. Per the germline V gene, CDR1 is KGHSH and CDR2 is LQKENI. Trimming cost V 3 bases and J 7 bases; bases outside gene matches: 8. CDR3 length: 14 residues. Written as DNA, the CDR3 is TGTGCCAGCTCACCGACAGGGAAGGAGACTGGCTACACCTTC. Protein sequence: CASSPTGKETGYTF.

V is TRBV9 and J is TRBJ1-3, with 8 nucleotides matching TRBD1. Germline V gene data show CDR1 as SGDLS and CDR2 as YYNGEE. The CDR3 has 14 amino acids. Trimming cost V 2 bases and J 3 bases; bases outside gene matches: 1. The CDR3 coding sequence is TGTGCCAGCAGCGTCGGGACAGGTGGAAACACCATATATTTT. Encoded protein: CASSVGTGGNTIYF.

The rearrangement joins TRBV29-1 to TRBJ2-3, with D maybe TRBD2 (7 bases). Between the trimmed V and J ends, which lost 7 bases and 2 bases, there was a span of 19 bases. Germline V CDR1 and CDR2: SQVTM, ANQGSEA. This CDR3 has 15 amino acids. For the CDR3, the DNA is TGCAGCGCCGAGGGAGGGAGGGGGTACACAGATACGCAGTATTTT. Translation gives CSAEGGRGYTDTQYF.